This is a list of T cell receptor beta chains from one sample in a study of shared clonotypes between healthy human individuals. Profiled with immunoSEQ multiplex PCR; TCRdb holds only in-frame clones, not every one. The table records about 2.2 million clones, 93% of them present only once. Sequences were obtained from naive CD8+ T cells from PBMCs. The receptors stem from a man between 18 and 35 years old in good health. Some clones in this sample may be carry-over from other donors' samples. Both conserved end residues are part of each CDR3. D genes are given only for firm matches. Not every row has a clone size; where given, it reads once, few, many or a size class.

cdr3_nt	cdr3_aa	d_call	clone_size	v_call	j_call
TGTGCCAGCAGCTTACCGGGACTAGCGGTTATCAGCTCCTACGAGCAGTACTTC	CASSLPGLAVISSYEQYF	TRBD2	.	TRBV7-9	TRBJ2-7
TGCGCCAGCAGCCCGACTAGCGGGAGTATCTCAGATACGCAGTATTTT	CASSPTSGSISDTQYF	TRBD2	.	TRBV5-1	TRBJ2-3
TGTGCCAGCAGCCCGAGGGGAGGGGTAAATGAAAAACTGTTTTTT	CASSPRGGVNEKLFF	.	.	TRBV5-4	TRBJ1-4
TGTGCCAGCAGCTTTAGCGGAGGGGGGGGTTACAATGAGCAGTTCTTC	CASSFSGGGGYNEQFF	.	once	TRBV7-2	TRBJ2-1
TGTGCCAGCAGTTCGCGGGGTCTTGGGGGCTACACCTTC	CASSSRGLGGYTF	.	.	TRBV27	TRBJ1-2
TGTGCCAGCAGTGAGTTCTCGATAGCGGGAGGATATCTGGGGGAGACCCAGTACTTC	CASSEFSIAGGYLGETQYF	TRBD2	.	TRBV2	TRBJ2-5
TGTGCCAGCAGCTTGTTGCTTGAGGGCGGCGCTGAAGCTTTCTTT	CASSLLLEGGAEAFF	.	.	TRBV7-9	TRBJ1-1
TGTGCCAGCGGCCCAGGAGGGCCCCGCGAGCAGTACTTC	CASGPGGPREQYF	.	.	TRBV9	TRBJ2-7
TGTGCCAGCAGTGTTACGGGAGCTGACACAGATACGCAGTATTTT	CASSVTGADTDTQYF	.	.	TRBV5-4	TRBJ2-3
TGTGCCAGCTCACCTTCCTCTTGGGGGATGAACACTGAAGCTTTCTTT	CASSPSSWGMNTEAFF	.	once	TRBV18	TRBJ1-1
TGTGCCAGCAGCTTATCCGGCGGGTCCGTGGGGGGGTTGGCCCAGTACTTC	CASSLSGGSVGGLAQYF	TRBD2	.	TRBV7-8	TRBJ2-5
TGTGCCAGCAGCTTAACCTCGGAACAGGGGTCCTACGAGCAGTACTTC	CASSLTSEQGSYEQYF	TRBD1	once	TRBV7-6	TRBJ2-7
TGTGCCAGCAGTCATAGCGGGAACCCCTACAATGAGCAGTTCTTC	CASSHSGNPYNEQFF	TRBD2	.	TRBV11-2	TRBJ2-1
TGTGCCAGCATGGGGGGGAACTCCTACGAGCAGTACTTC	CASMGGNSYEQYF	TRBD2	.	TRBV19	TRBJ2-7
TGTGCCAGCAGCAAATTTGGTCAAGGGGGATGCGAGCAGTACTTC	CASSKFGQGGCEQYF	.	.	TRBV21-1	TRBJ2-7
TGCGCCAGCAGCTTAGGTCGGACCGAGCAGTACTTC	CASSLGRTEQYF	.	.	TRBV5-1	TRBJ2-7
TGTGCCAGCAGTCCCGGGGGCAATGAGCAGTTCTTC	CASSPGGNEQFF	.	.	TRBV28	TRBJ2-1
TGTGCCAGCAGCCCCGGGACAGCCCCGTCCGAGCAGTACTTC	CASSPGTAPSEQYF	TRBD1	.	TRBV9	TRBJ2-7
TGTGCCACCAGCAGTTCAAGGAACCAAGAGACCCAGTACTTC	CATSSSRNQETQYF	.	.	TRBV15	TRBJ2-5
TGTGCCAGCAGTGATGGGGGCAGTGCTAGGGGGACCCAGTACTTC	CASSDGGSARGTQYF	.	.	TRBV25-1	TRBJ2-5
TGCAGCGCGGACAAGGACAGGGCGAGCTCCTACGAGCAGTACTTC	CSADKDRASSYEQYF	TRBD1	.	TRBV29-1	TRBJ2-7
TGTGCCCCACGACAGACGAACACCGGGGAGCTGTTTTTT	CAPRQTNTGELFF	.	.	TRBV10-3	TRBJ2-2